These 5 T cell receptor beta chains were all obtained from the same sample, sequenced in a study of PD-1 blockade in classical Hodgkin lymphoma (dated by TCRdb to 2019 to 2021). The library was produced with the immunoSEQ multiplex PCR assay. TCRdb holds this immuneACCESS table with in-frame rearrangements only. Some clones are missing; in checked studies, unresolved V genes explain under half, and the rest has no known cause. Present in this sample are roughly 8,000 clones, roughly 87% of which were seen just once. The ten largest account for around 34% of the sample. The meaning of the sample's time point label: cycle 4 day 1 (C4D1), after less than 7 weeks of nivolumab. Every trial patient had relapsed after autologous stem cell transplantation, and cohorts A, B and C differed in prior brentuximab vedotin exposure. The material was peripheral blood mononuclear cells (PBMCs), obtained before the fourth cycle of nivolumab. The receptor set was obtained from a human donor with classical Hodgkin lymphoma.

CDR3 DNA sequence: TGTGCCAGCTCACCACCCCAGGGACTAGCGGGTTCCTACGAGCAGTACTTC. Protein product: CASSPPQGLAGSYEQYF. The V and J genes are TRBV18 and TRBJ2-7, with 12 bases matching TRBD2. The CDR3 is made up of 17 amino acids. In germline, CDR1 is KGHSH, CDR2 LQKENI. The ends lost 0 bases at V and 1 base at J; junction bases unmatched: 4. The entire variable domain, with the rest obtained from reference TRBV18 and TRBJ2-7, is as follows: NAGVMQNPRHLVRRRGQEARLRCSPMKGHSHVYWYRQLPEEGLKFMVYLQKENIIDESGMPKERFSAEFPKEGPSILRIQQVVRGDSAAYFCASSPPQGLAGSYEQYFGPGTRLTVT.

This chain connects TRBV11-1 to TRBJ2-1, with D perhaps matching TRBD1 (6 bases). The CDR3 consists of 14 residues. Germline CDR1 and CDR2: SGHAT and FQDESV (reference sequence). The V gene lost 4 bases and the J gene lost 9 bases, with 16 bases spanning the gap. The CDR3 reads CASSWQQGFSEQFF. As DNA, the CDR3 is TGTGCCAGCAGCTGGCAACAGGGTTTTAGTGAGCAGTTCTTC. The full variable domain, completed using reference TRBV11-1 and TRBJ2-1, is EAEVAQSPRYKITEKSQAVAFWCDPISGHATLYWYRQILGQGPELLVQFQDESVVDDSQLPKDRFSAERLKGVDSTLKIQPAELGDSAMYLCASSWQQGFSEQFFGPGTRLTVL.

This clone appeared a single time. The CDR3 loop is CASSHTGGDEQYF. The CDR3 region has the DNA TGCGCCAGCAGCCACACAGGGGGGGACGAGCAGTACTTC. The rearrangement uses TRBV5-1 and TRBJ2-7, with D perhaps TRBD1 (8 bases). V lost 4 bases to trimming and J lost 5 bases, with 13 bases between them. The CDR3 runs 13 residues. CDR1 SGHRS and CDR2 YFSETQ come from the germline V gene.

This clone was seen a handful of times. The chain has TRBV20-1 and TRBJ2-5; no firm D call. The CDR3 length is 11 residues. Trimming stripped 6 bases from V and 1 base from J, with 6 bases between. Germline lookup yields CDR1 DFQATT and CDR2 SNEGSKA (reference sequence). CDR3 in DNA: TGCAGTGCCAAGGGCCAAGAGACCCAGTACTTC. Amino acids: CSAKGQETQYF.

This chain connects TRBV5-1 to TRBJ1-2; D unresolved. Trimming stripped 0 bases from V and 7 bases from J, with 16 bases between. Looked up from germline, CDR1 is SGHRS and CDR2 is YFSETQ. CDR3 length equals 15 residues. The CDR3 bases are TGCGCCAGCAGCTTGGTCTTCGGGAATGGTTTTGGCTACACCTTC. Its translation: CASSLVFGNGFGYTF. Filled out from reference TRBV5-1 and TRBJ1-2, the complete variable domain reads KAGVTQTPRYLIKTRGQQVTLSCSPISGHRSVSWYQQTPGQGLQFLFEYFSETQRNKGNFPGRFSGRQFSNSRSEMNVSTLELGDSALYLCASSLVFGNGFGYTFGSGTRLTVV.